This entry concerns a single TCR beta chain. What this receptor recognizes is not known. No base qualities exist here, and no much larger clone lies one base off it. This sample was sequenced with an Illumina HiSeq 1500. The public reads were run again by TCRdb, first through fastp at Q25 and then through MiXCR, and only productive beta chains were kept. Under each unique CDR3 protein, matching rows form one entry showing the most common genes and DNA. The sample contains fewer than 950,000 distinct CDR3 sequences, about 31% of them found a single time. Around 11% of the sample rests with the top ten. Including cysteine and phenylalanine, the CDR3 has 13 amino acids. The DNA shown is the 39-base CDR3, in frame from base 1. Cut back by 5 bases and 0 bases, the V and J ends lie 7 bases apart. The germline V gene yields KGHSH for CDR1 and LQKENI for CDR2. This specimen belongs to a study of T cell repertoires in cytomegalovirus infection (dated by TCRdb to between 2018 and 2021). Regarding the complete study: Recently identified HLA-C-restricted CMV epitopes, whose presentation resists viral immunomodulation, were targeted by peptide stimulations together with well-studied HLA-B-restricted epitopes. Donor HLA type was relevant to the analysis, because carriage of CMV infection together with the matching HLA type was indicated by public TCR beta signatures.

Here is what the overall study found, with its caveats: In both this cohort and an independent cohort of under 450 donors, the cumulative frequency of public TCR beta family members distinguished carriers of CMV infection plus the relevant HLA type. The ex vivo response was dominated by HLA-C-restricted CMV-specific TCR beta clonotypes, and the single most frequent clonotype in two of eight donors was supplied by these HLA-C-restricted clonotypes.

The treatment or condition tag for this specimen amounts to: in vitro stimulation with specific CMV peptide epitopes to enrich CMV-specific T cells. The source material was cultured CD8+ T cells from PBMCs, sampled from culture after CMV antigen stimulation. The clonotype comes from a human donor in good health (CMV status not recorded). Some clones in this sample may be carry-over from other donors' samples. The sequence is built from TRBV18 and TRBJ2-5, with the D gene uncertain. The CDR3 loop reads CASSGKYQETQYF. The sequenced DNA is TGTGCCAGCTCAGGAAAGTACCAAGAGACCCAGTACTTC.